These 20 T cell receptor beta chains originate from one sample sequenced in a study of T cells after yellow fever vaccination. TCRdb redid the calling of the 5' RACE reads with MiXCR, one entry per CDR3 protein. This table has some 320,000 distinct CDR3 sequences, roughly 8.7% appearing once. The sample consisted of PBMCs, taken on the day of the first yellow fever vaccination. The receptors originated from a man younger than 30 who received the YFV17D yellow fever vaccine.

This chain uses TRBV4-1 with TRBJ2-1; TRBD2 aligns across 9 bases. Looked up from germline, CDR1 is MGHRA and CDR2 is YSYEKL. The CDR3 has 14 amino acids. With V trimmed by 8 bases and J by 8 bases, 10 bases remained unmatched. The CDR3 protein is CASEKGTSFDEQFF. The CDR3 coding sequence is TGCGCCAGCGAAAAAGGGACTAGCTTCGATGAGCAGTTCTTC.

The chain carries TRBV20-1 and TRBJ2-5; D may match TRBD1 or TRBD2 (5 bases each). Germline loops: CDR1 DFQATT, CDR2 SNEGSKA (reference sequence). The CDR3 is 15 amino acids. The germline V and J ends were trimmed by 0 bases and 3 bases, with 14 bases remaining between them. CDR3 nucleotide sequence: TGCAGTGCTAGAGATATAGGTGGGGGAAAAGAGACCCAGTACTTC. Amino acids: CSARDIGGGKETQYF.

The table lists this clonotype with a few counts. J is TRBJ2-4 and V is TRBV7-2; 7 nucleotides line up with TRBD1. Germline values: CDR1 SGHTA, CDR2 FQGNSA. The CDR3 consists of 16 residues. Losses at the gene ends were 6 bases for V and 0 bases for J; bases not matched to a gene: 8. The CDR3 is CASRDAGGQAKNIQYF. The CDR3 nucleotides read TGTGCCAGCAGGGACGCAGGGGGTCAAGCCAAAAACATTCAGTACTTC.

The rearrangement joins TRBV4-2 to TRBJ2-5; D call uncertain. The CDR3 runs 17 residues. Germline V lookup: CDR1 LGHNA, CDR2 YNFKEQ. The germline V and J ends were trimmed by 0 bases and 2 bases, with 16 bases remaining between them. CDR3 amino acids: CASSQDGLAGQQETQYF. CDR3 bases: TGTGCCAGCAGCCAAGATGGGTTGGCAGGCCAGCAAGAGACCCAGTACTTC.

The gene calls are TRBV19 and TRBJ1-1, with D maybe TRBD1 (6 bases). The CDR3 runs 14 residues. Germline V gene data show CDR1 as LNHDA and CDR2 as SQIVND (reference sequence). Trimming left V 3 bases short and J 3 bases short, with 11 bases between. CDR3 protein: CASSIWGLDTEAFF. The CDR3 nucleotides are TGTGCCAGTAGTATCTGGGGGCTAGACACTGAAGCTTTCTTT.

This clonotype has a handful of counts. The chain employs TRBV10-3 and TRBJ1-1; a possible D gene is TRBD1 (6 bases). V was pared by 5 bases and J by 2 bases, with 9 bases between. The CDR3 covers 13 residues. Per the germline V gene, CDR1 is ENHRY and CDR2 is SYGVKD. For the CDR3, the DNA is TGTGCCATCAGTTACAGGGAAAACACTGAAGCTTTCTTT. Translated, it gives CAISYRENTEAFF.

Turning to this clonotype: An end of the junction differs from the germline gene, which may be a read error. The gene calls are TRBV7-9 and TRBJ1-3; maybe TRBD1 (6 bases). Germline V CDR1 and CDR2: SEHNR, FQNEAQ (reference sequence). CDR3 length: 15 amino acids. The CDR3 sequence: CASTLRGASGNTIYF. The CDR3 region has the DNA TGTGCCAGCACCTTACGGGGGGCAAGTGGAAACACCATATATTTT.

Many counts were recorded for this clonotype. This chain connects TRBV10-3 to TRBJ2-2; D is uncertain. V dropped 1 base and J dropped 0 bases, with 6 bases sitting between them. The CDR3 is made up of 15 amino acids. Germline V gene lookup returns CDR1 ENHRY and CDR2 SYGVKD. The CDR3 bases are TGTGCCATCAGTGAGTACCCGCCGAACACCGGGGAGCTGTTTTTT. Protein sequence: CAISEYPPNTGELFF.

In this sample, this clonotype turned up a few times. The CDR3 loop is CASSHRGLSYEQYF. The DNA for the CDR3 is TGTGCCAGCAGTCACAGGGGTTTATCTTACGAGCAGTACTTC. This chain connects TRBV12-3 or TRBV12-4 to TRBJ2-7; TRBD1 agrees at 7 bases. J was trimmed by 4 bases and V by 5 bases; bases with no gene match: 8. The CDR3 has 14 amino acids.

This clonotype was counted between two and nine times. The chain couples TRBV10-3 to TRBJ2-7, with 9 bases identical to TRBD1. Trimming cost V 4 bases and J 7 bases; bases outside gene matches: 8. CDR3 length: 14 amino acids. Looked up from germline, CDR1 is ENHRY and CDR2 is SYGVKD. DNA for the CDR3: TGTGCCATCAGTGGAGGGACAGGGTCGAATGAGCAGTACTTC. The encoded protein is CAISGGTGSNEQYF.

This clonotype was counted many times. V gene TRBV12-3 or TRBV12-4 combines with J gene TRBJ2-7; no clear D gene. CDR3 length: 12 residues. The germline V and J ends were trimmed by 10 bases and 3 bases, with 13 bases remaining between them. CDR3: CATSASGYEQYF. CDR3 nucleotides: TGTGCCACCTCGGCATCCGGCTACGAGCAGTACTTC.

The chain is built from TRBV5-1 and TRBJ2-5; D is ambiguous. Germline CDR1 is SGHRS and CDR2 is YFSETQ. Trimming stripped 6 bases from V and 2 bases from J, with 11 bases between. The CDR3 is made up of 13 amino acids. CDR3 bases: TGCGCCAGCACGACTGGGTTTCAAGAGACCCAGTACTTC. It encodes CASTTGFQETQYF.

The CDR3: CASSLVQGAYEQYF. The CDR3 bases are TGCGCCAGCAGCTTGGTACAGGGGGCCTACGAGCAGTACTTC. V and J are TRBV5-1 and TRBJ2-7; 8 bases map to TRBD1. Germline V gene sequence: CDR1 SGHRS, CDR2 YFSETQ. The length of the CDR3 is 14 residues. V gave up 0 bases and J gave up 2 bases; unmatched junction bases: 1.

In this sample, this clonotype turned up many times. The chain employs TRBV18 and TRBJ2-3; 9 bases align to TRBD1. The V and J ends lost 5 bases and 0 bases, in that order; junction bases with no gene match: 6. Germline V gives CDR1 KGHSH, CDR2 LQKENI. CDR3 size: 16 residues. In nucleotides, the CDR3 is TGTGCCAGCTCAAACAGGGGGCCGACTAGCACAGATACGCAGTATTTT. Translated: CASSNRGPTSTDTQYF.

The chain combines TRBV30 with TRBJ2-5; 9 positions match TRBD2. CDR1 and CDR2 from the germline V gene are GTSNPN and SVGIG (reference sequence). V was pared by 5 bases and J by 4 bases, with 8 bases of the junction left unmatched. CDR3 size: 14 residues. CDR3 amino acids: CAWGSGGPGETQYF. As DNA, the CDR3 is TGTGCCTGGGGCAGCGGGGGGCCTGGAGAGACCCAGTACTTC. Combining the CDR3 with reference TRBV30 and TRBJ2-5 gives the whole variable domain SQTIHQWPATLVQPVGSPLSLECTVEGTSNPNLYWYRQAAGRGLQLLFYSVGIGQISSEVPQNLSASRPQDRQFILSSKKLLLSDSGFYLCAWGSGGPGETQYFGPGTRLLVL.

This sequence joins TRBV29-1 and TRBJ1-5; TRBD1 agrees at 7 bases. The CDR3 has 12 residues. Germline trimming cut 6 bases from V and 2 bases from J; bases unmatched to any gene: 1. Germline values: CDR1 SQVTM, CDR2 ANQGSEA. In nucleotides, the CDR3 is TGCAGCGTAGGACAGGGCAATCAGCCCCAGCATTTT. Encoded protein: CSVGQGNQPQHF.

The chain employs TRBV20-1 and TRBJ1-1, with 8 bases that match TRBD1. Trimming cost V 3 bases and J 1 base; bases outside gene matches: 4. This CDR3 is built from 14 residues. Germline V gene data show CDR1 as DFQATT and CDR2 as SNEGSKA (reference sequence). For the CDR3, the DNA is TGCAGTGCTAGGTCAGGGGGCTGGAACACTGAAGCTTTCTTT. It is translated as CSARSGGWNTEAFF.

This clonotype was seen only a few times. This chain links TRBV6-2 or TRBV6-3 with TRBJ2-2; D is perhaps TRBD1 (6 bases). V was pared by 7 bases and J by 4 bases, with 16 bases between. This CDR3 has 15 residues. Germline V gene sequence: CDR1 MNHEY, CDR2 SVGEGT. The CDR3 DNA is TGTGCCAGCAAGAAAGGGGGACGAAGCACCGGGGAGCTGTTTTTT. Its protein is CASKKGGRSTGELFF.

This clonotype showed up many times. The chain combines TRBV9 with TRBJ2-3; no clear D gene. Germline-derived CDR1 and CDR2 are SGDLS and YYNGEE. The CDR3 extends over 15 amino acids. V was pared by 4 bases and J by 2 bases, with 14 bases between. The CDR3 region has the DNA TGTGCCAGCAGCCCCGGCGGATTCAACACAGATACGCAGTATTTT. This gives the protein CASSPGGFNTDTQYF.

A few counts support this clonotype. V usage is TRBV9 and J usage is TRBJ2-2; no reliable D call. V shed 2 bases and J shed 6 bases, with 8 bases lying between them. This CDR3 comprises 13 residues. Germline CDR1 SGDLS, CDR2 YYNGEE. The CDR3 sequence: CASSVRVAGELFF. CDR3 bases: TGTGCCAGCAGCGTTAGGGTCGCCGGGGAGCTGTTTTTT.